The text below deals with one T cell receptor (beta chain). As yet, its antigen is unknown. The record originates from a study of T cells in Graves' hyperthyroidism and ophthalmopathy. General study results and limits: By a 13 V-J model, ophthalmopathy was set apart from stable hyperthyroidism. Most thyroid clonotypes expanded above 0.001 appeared in blood too.

Uncontrolled infection, other autoimmune disease, pregnancy or lactation disqualified patients from enrolment. On the basis of clinical symptoms, serum thyroxine and TRAb, thyroid ultrasound and orbital computed tomography, diagnoses were made. The CDR3 has 14 amino acids. CDR1 and CDR2 from the germline V gene are SGHVS and FNYEAQ. V dropped 5 bases and J dropped 3 bases, with 13 bases sitting between them. The source material, RNA transcripts, was used to amplify TCR beta CDR3 regions. The HTBI primer set was used in a first-round RT-PCR of the TCR CDR3. From the multiplex PCR reads, TCRdb called clonotypes with MiXCR, one entry per CDR3 protein. The repertoire holds hundreds of thousands of distinct CDR3 sequences, with just under 45% as singletons.

The chain has TRBV7-6 and TRBJ2-5; tentatively, D is TRBD2 (5 bases). The sequenced sample was peripheral blood or thyroid tissue (not recorded which). This TCR came from an adult man with Graves' disease, either hyperthyroidism or ophthalmopathy (not recorded which). The chain's CDR3 is CASSQDAGKETQYF. Written as DNA, the CDR3 is TGTGCCAGCAGCCAAGATGCCGGGAAAGAGACCCAGTACTTC.